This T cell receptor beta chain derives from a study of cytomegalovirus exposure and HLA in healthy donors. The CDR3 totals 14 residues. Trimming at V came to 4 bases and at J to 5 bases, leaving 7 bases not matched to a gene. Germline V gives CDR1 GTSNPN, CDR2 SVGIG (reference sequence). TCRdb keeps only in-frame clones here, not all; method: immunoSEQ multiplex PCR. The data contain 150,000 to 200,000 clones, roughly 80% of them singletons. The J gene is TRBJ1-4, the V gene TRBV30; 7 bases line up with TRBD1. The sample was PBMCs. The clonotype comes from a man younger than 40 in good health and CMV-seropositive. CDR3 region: CAWTPGTVNEKLFF. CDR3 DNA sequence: TGTGCCTGGACACCCGGGACAGTAAATGAAAAACTGTTTTTT. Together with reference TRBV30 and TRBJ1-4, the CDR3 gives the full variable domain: SQTIHQWPATLVQPVGSPLSLECTVEGTSNPNLYWYRQAAGRGLQLLFYSVGIGQISSEVPQNLSASRPQDRQFILSSKKLLLSDSGFYLCAWTPGTVNEKLFFGSGTQLSVL.